These T cell receptor beta chains were read from a single sample in a study of T cell responses to AZD1222 COVID-19 vaccine. TCRdb's copy holds only in-frame clones and misses some; the assay was immunoSEQ multiplex PCR. Of 65,000 to 100,000 clones in the sample, 88% were seen once. The sequencing used peripheral blood, collected 28 days after the second AZD1222 dose. These receptors were taken from an adult who received the AZD1222 COVID-19 vaccine. Both conserved end residues are part of each CDR3. The D gene is left open where the match is weak. Expanded clones are given a class, and other clones once, few, many or no size at all.

j_call v_call clone_size d_call cdr3_nt cdr3_aa
TRBJ2-7 TRBV28 . . TGTGCCAGCAGCCGAGGGACATCGAGCGAGCAGTACTTC CASSRGTSSEQYF
TRBJ2-3 TRBV11-3 . TRBD2 TGTGCCAGCAGCCAGAGGGCGGCGGGAGGGCATGGAGATACGCAGTATTTT CASSQRAAGGHGDTQYF
TRBJ2-5 TRBV4-2 . TRBD1 TGTGCCAGCAGCCCGGATTGGGACAGCCGGTTACAGACCCAGTACTTC CASSPDWDSRLQTQYF
TRBJ2-3 TRBV5-4 . . TGTGCCAGCAGCTTGGACACAGATACGCAGTATTTT CASSLDTDTQYF
TRBJ2-7 TRBV4-2 many . TGTGCCAGCAGCCACCGGGACGCGGGAACCTACGAGCAGTACTTC CASSHRDAGTYEQYF
TRBJ2-1 TRBV20-1 . . TGCAGTGCCGTTTCGGAGTTCCAGTTCTTC CSAVSEFQFF
TRBJ2-7 TRBV12-5 . TRBD1 TGTGCTAGTGGTTTGGGACAGGGGGCCCCTTTAGAGCAGTACTTC CASGLGQGAPLEQYF
TRBJ2-1 TRBV5-1 . TRBD2 TGCGCCAGCAGCCGGGACCCCCTAGCGGAGGGGGAGCAGTTCTTC CASSRDPLAEGEQFF
TRBJ2-5 TRBV24-1 . . TGTGCCACCAGTGACCGGCAGGGGAGTCAGGAGACCCAGTACTTC CATSDRQGSQETQYF
TRBJ2-3 TRBV7-2 . . TGTGCCAGCAGCTTCTCGGGACTCTCCACAGATACGCAGTATTTT CASSFSGLSTDTQYF
TRBJ1-5 TRBV4-1 . TRBD1 TGCGCCAGCAGCCAAGGAGACAGGGGGCCACAAAATCAGCCCCAGCATTTT CASSQGDRGPQNQPQHF
TRBJ1-1 TRBV19 . . TGTGCCAGTAGTATAGATCTGAGGTCGACTGAAGCTTTCTTT CASSIDLRSTEAFF